These 25 T cell receptor beta chains share one sample of origin, sequenced in a study of blood T cell repertoires in COVID-19. Profiled with immunoSEQ multiplex PCR; TCRdb holds only in-frame clones, not every one. The table records some 160,000 clones, more than 80% of them present only once. Sequencing used peripheral blood. These receptors all stem from a woman between 55 and 75 years old with active COVID-19.

This clone was detected once. V and J are TRBV6-5 and TRBJ2-5; D is uncertain. V was shortened by 4 bases and J by 5 bases, with 8 bases between the two germline ends. Germline V gene sequence: CDR1 MNHEY, CDR2 SVGAGI. The CDR3 length is 12 residues. CDR3 nucleotide sequence: TGTGCCAGCAGTTCCCCTCGGGAGACCCAGTACTTC. This sequence encodes CASSSPRETQYF.

V is TRBV5-5 and J is TRBJ1-2; D possibly corresponds to TRBD1 (5 bases). Germline assignment: CDR1 SGHKS and CDR2 YYEKEE (reference sequence). Between the trimmed V and J ends, which lost 0 bases and 1 base, there was a span of 13 bases. CDR3 length equals 16 residues. CDR3 in amino acids: CASSLAQMTVNYGYTF. The CDR3 DNA follows: TGTGCCAGCAGCTTGGCCCAAATGACAGTTAACTATGGCTACACCTTC.

This chain connects TRBV29-1 to TRBJ2-7; 8 bases fit TRBD2. V lost 5 bases to trimming and J lost 3 bases; unmatched junction nucleotides: 9. Germline V gives CDR1 SQVTM, CDR2 ANQGSEA. The CDR3 has 14 amino acids. The CDR3 bases are TGCAGCGTTACGTCTAGCGGGCAGGGCTACGAGCAGTACTTC. Translated: CSVTSSGQGYEQYF.

CDR3 coding DNA: TGTGCCAGCAGTCCTCGCCGCAGGGAACTTTATGAAAAACTGTTTTTT. This encodes CASSPRRRELYEKLFF. The V call is TRBV28, the J call TRBJ1-4, with D possibly being TRBD1 (5 bases). Trimming removed 5 bases from V and 6 bases from J, with 19 bases in between. The CDR3 covers 16 residues. CDR1 MDHEN and CDR2 SYDVKM come from the germline V gene.

The chain has TRBV5-6 and TRBJ2-4; D is unresolved. The CDR3 has 12 residues. In germline, CDR1 is SGHDT, CDR2 YYEEEE. The ends were cut back, 0 bases at V and 7 bases at J, with 5 bases in the middle. DNA of the CDR3: TGTGCCAGCAGCTTGGCAGGCAACATTCAGTACTTC. Translation: CASSLAGNIQYF.

The chain employs TRBV6-5 and TRBJ2-3, with 7 bases lining up with TRBD2. The J segment lost 2 bases and the V segment lost 2 bases, leaving 4 bases of the junction unmatched. This CDR3 region has 15 residues. CDR1 and CDR2 from the germline V gene are MNHEY and SVGAGI. CDR3 sequence: CASSYAGDLTDTQYF. CDR3 DNA sequence: TGTGCCAGCAGTTACGCGGGAGACCTCACAGATACGCAGTATTTT.

The rearrangement links TRBV7-2 to TRBJ2-1, with D tentatively TRBD2 (5 bases). Trimming took 5 bases from V and 0 from J, leaving 14 bases between them. The CDR3 length is 16 residues. Germline V CDR1 and CDR2: SGHTA, FQGNSA. The chain's CDR3 is CASSRVATSSYNEQFF. The CDR3 bases are TGTGCCAGCAGCCGCGTAGCGACAAGCTCCTACAATGAGCAGTTCTTC.

This chain joins TRBV28 and TRBJ2-3, with 13 bases matching TRBD2. From germline, CDR1 is MDHEN and CDR2 SYDVKM. The V and J ends lost 6 bases and 5 bases, in that order; junction bases with no gene match: 11. This CDR3 is 17 amino acids long. The CDR3 DNA reads TGTGCCAGCAGCAAACTAGCGGGAGGGCTGGGTATAGATACGCAGTATTTT. Its protein product is CASSKLAGGLGIDTQYF. The full variable domain, with the rest looked up from reference TRBV28 and TRBJ2-3, is DVKVTQSSRYLVKRTGEKVFLECVQDMDHENMFWYRQDPGLGLRLIYFSYDVKMKEKGDIPEGYSVSREKKERFSLILESASTNQTSMYLCASSKLAGGLGIDTQYFGPGTRLTVL.

V and J are TRBV7-3 and TRBJ2-1, with 11 bases that match TRBD2. The CDR3 has 16 residues. After removal of 0 bases from V and 4 bases from J, the junction contained 2 bases not matched to a gene. The germline V gene has CDR1 SGHTA and CDR2 FQGTGA. CDR3 amino acids: CASSLTGTSGYNEQFF. CDR3 in DNA: TGTGCCAGCAGCTTAACCGGGACTAGCGGATACAATGAGCAGTTCTTC.

The chain links TRBV30 to TRBJ1-2; unclear D gene. CDR1 is GTSNPN, CDR2 SVGIG, per germline (reference sequence). V was trimmed by 0 bases and J by 4 bases, leaving 12 bases between them. The CDR3 totals 14 residues. CDR3 bases: TGTGCCTGGAGTGTTGGGAGCGGGTCCTATGGCTACACCTTC. It codes for CAWSVGSGSYGYTF.

J is TRBJ2-3 and V is TRBV29-1; 9 positions agree with TRBD1. Germline V gene sequence: CDR1 SQVTM, CDR2 ANQGSEA. V trimming: 3 bases; J trimming: 3 bases; junction bases outside the gene matches: 4. This CDR3 has 14 amino acids. CDR3 in amino acids: CSVDGQGRTDTQYF. Here the CDR3 DNA reads TGCAGCGTTGATGGACAGGGGAGAACAGATACGCAGTATTTT.

V gene TRBV18 combines with J gene TRBJ1-2; 7 bases match TRBD1. From germline, CDR1 is KGHSH and CDR2 LQKENI. CDR3 size: 13 residues. Losses at the gene ends were 3 bases for V and 8 bases for J; bases not matched to a gene: 6. The CDR3 region has the DNA TGTGCCAGCTCACCTGACAGGGTAGGAGGCTACACCTTC. It codes for CASSPDRVGGYTF.

This clone was seen just once. Written as DNA, the CDR3 is TGTGCCAGCAGTTTTGGGGGCGGCGGGAGCCTGAATGAGCAGTTCTTC. Protein: CASSFGGGGSLNEQFF. The genes are TRBV27 and TRBJ2-1; possible D gene TRBD2, 7 bases. CDR1 is MNHEY and CDR2 is SMNVEV in the germline V gene (reference sequence). CDR3 size: 16 residues. Trimming cost V 3 bases and J 7 bases, with 19 bases left between them.

The CDR3 region is CASSERGQVSETQYF. Written as DNA, the CDR3 is TGTGCCAGCAGTGAAAGGGGGCAGGTCTCGGAGACCCAGTACTTC. This sequence joins TRBV2 and TRBJ2-5; 7 positions agree with TRBD1. Looked up from germline, CDR1 is SNHLY and CDR2 is FYNNEI. The CDR3 sequence is 15 residues long. V lost 2 bases to trimming and J lost 5 bases; unmatched junction nucleotides: 8.

This chain uses TRBV4-2 with TRBJ2-3; no reliable D call. Between the trimmed V and J ends, which lost 4 bases and 0 bases, there was a span of 14 bases. Germline CDR1 and CDR2: LGHNA and YNFKEQ. The CDR3 is 16 residues long. CDR3 bases: TGTGCCAGCAGCCGGTCTATCGCGGCAAGCACAGATACGCAGTATTTT. It yields the protein CASSRSIAASTDTQYF.

The chain is built from TRBV27 and TRBJ2-1, with 8 bases lining up with TRBD2. This CDR3 has 16 residues. V shed 6 bases and J 3 bases; nucleotides not matched to a gene: 10. CDR1 is MNHEY, CDR2 SMNVEV, per germline (reference sequence). DNA of the CDR3: TGTGCCAGCAGCCGGGAGGGCGGGTATTACTACAATGAGCAGTTCTTC. Protein sequence: CASSREGGYYYNEQFF.

V usage is TRBV24-1 and J usage is TRBJ2-1, with D possibly being TRBD1 (6 bases). The CDR3 has 14 residues. Germline lookup yields CDR1 KGHDR and CDR2 SFDVKD. Trimming removed 3 bases from V and 3 bases from J, with 8 bases in between. CDR3 DNA: TGTGCCACCAGTGATCTGGGACACTACAATGAGCAGTTCTTC. It codes for CATSDLGHYNEQFF.

The chain employs TRBV2 and TRBJ2-3, with 9 bases lining up with TRBD2. The CDR3 extends over 14 amino acids. J was trimmed by 6 bases and V by 3 bases; bases with no gene match: 4. CDR1 and CDR2 from the germline V gene are SNHLY and FYNNEI. The DNA of the CDR3 is TGTGCCAGCAGTGAGTTAGCGGGGGTGGATACGCAGTATTTT. It yields the protein CASSELAGVDTQYF.

The V call is TRBV6-5, the J call TRBJ1-5; 8 positions match TRBD1. The V gene's germline CDR1 is MNHEY and CDR2 SVGAGI. After removal of 2 bases from V and 6 bases from J, the junction contained 0 bases not matched to a gene. The CDR3 consists of 13 residues. The CDR3 sequence is CASSYDRGQPQHF. The CDR3 DNA follows: TGTGCCAGCAGTTACGACAGGGGTCAGCCCCAGCATTTT.

CDR3 in amino acids: CASSLEGTGGPLYEQYF. CDR3 nucleotide sequence: TGCGCCAGCAGCTTGGAGGGGACAGGCGGCCCCCTTTACGAGCAGTACTTC. This sequence joins TRBV5-1 and TRBJ2-7; 8 nucleotides match TRBD1. The CDR3 has 17 amino acids. The germline gives CDR1 SGHRS, CDR2 YFSETQ. V lost 0 bases to trimming and J lost 4 bases; unmatched junction nucleotides: 12.

The V call is TRBV7-3, the J call TRBJ2-1; possibly TRBD2 for D (5 bases). CDR3 length: 15 residues. Germline V gene sequence: CDR1 SGHTA, CDR2 FQGTGA. V lost 5 bases, J lost 7 bases, and 18 bases lay in between. The CDR3 loop is CASSTQHYRGNEQFF. The DNA of the CDR3 is TGTGCCAGCAGCACCCAACACTACCGCGGGAATGAGCAGTTCTTC.

Points on this clone: The junction does not match germline at one end; this may be a read error. The gene calls are TRBV6-5 and TRBJ1-2, with a weak D call TRBD1 (6 bases). The CDR3 totals 13 residues. Germline V gene lookup returns CDR1 MNHEY and CDR2 SVGAGI. The DNA of the CDR3 is TGTGCCAGCAGCCGACAAACCAGGGACACTCCGATCTTC. Protein sequence: CASSRQTRDTPIF.

The chain combines TRBV19 with TRBJ1-6; the match to TRBD1 covers 7 bases. This CDR3 is built from 16 residues. The junction had 11 bases not matched to a gene; V was cut back by 5 bases and J by 7 bases. The V gene's germline CDR1 is LNHDA and CDR2 SQIVND (reference sequence). The CDR3 bases are TGTGCCAGTAGTTCAACCCGGACAGGAAACAATTCACCCCTCCACTTT. Translated: CASSSTRTGNNSPLHF.

The J gene is TRBJ1-1, the V gene TRBV6-2 or TRBV6-3, with D unclear. Trimming took 2 bases from V and 8 from J, leaving 9 bases between them. CDR3 length equals 12 residues. Germline CDR1 is MNHEY and CDR2 is SVGEGT. CDR3 sequence: CASSYRRKEAFF. CDR3 coding DNA: TGTGCCAGCAGTTACCGGCGGAAAGAAGCTTTCTTT.

This clone was seen once. The rearrangement joins TRBV7-8 to TRBJ2-7; 7 bases match TRBD1. The trim removed 5 bases at V and 3 bases at J, leaving 7 bases unmatched. The CDR3 is made up of 14 amino acids. In germline, CDR1 is SGHVS, CDR2 FQNEAQ. CDR3 loop: CASSQTTGSYEQYF. The CDR3, as DNA: TGTGCCAGCAGCCAAACGACAGGGAGCTACGAGCAGTACTTC.